This entry features one T cell receptor (beta chain) sequence. Its antigen is still unknown. Trimming took off 6 bases at V and 4 bases at J, with 19 bases between the two ends. Germline V CDR1 and CDR2: DFQATT, SNEGSKA (reference sequence). This CDR3 has 15 amino acids. Selection for sequencing was limited to patients who had shown CD8+CD57+ cell expansion by flow cytometry. Among the patients, none had received any therapy at the time of blood sampling. This sample stems from a study of CD8+CD57+ T cells in acquired aplastic anemia. Study background: On average, sorted CD4+ and CD8+ cells gave approximately 3.1 ug of DNA.

Study-wide results and limits: Patients and controls were found to share over 25 CD8+ CDR3 sequences.

Both TCR beta VDJ combination and CDR3 sequence profiling were carried out. Genomic DNA was the template for this profiling. A single record per CDR3 protein comes from TCRdb applying MiXCR to the reads. The sample comprises roughly 500,000 distinct CDR3 sequences, roughly a third of which are singletons, and less than 0.85% rests with the top ten. This chain links TRBV20-1 with TRBJ2-1, with TRBD2 as a possible D gene (5 bases). The sequence was collected from a human donor with aplastic anemia. Sequenced input: sorted CD4+, CD8+, or CD8+CD57+ T cells (not recorded which) from PBMCs. CDR3 region: CSAHPPGLKYNEQFF. CDR3 DNA sequence: TGCAGTGCACATCCCCCTGGACTGAAATACAATGAGCAGTTCTTC.